The present T cell receptor (beta chain) was sequenced within a study of T cell repertoires in cytomegalovirus infection. The CDR3 runs 12 residues. V lost 5 bases, J lost 11 bases, and 15 bases lay in between. The germline CDR1 and CDR2 sequences are MDHEN and SYDVKM. Via MiXCR, TCRdb re-called the reads, giving one row per CDR3 protein. The profile shows hundreds of thousands of distinct CDR3 sequences, about 33% of them singletons. Only a few counts were recorded for this clonotype. Antigen specificity is unknown. Sequenced material: cultured PBMCs, taken from culture after CMV antigen stimulation. The chain links TRBV28 to TRBJ1-1; D might be TRBD1 (5 bases). This TCR derives from a human donor in good health (CMV status not recorded). Some clones in this sample may be carry-over from other donors' samples. Written as DNA, the CDR3 is TGTGCCAGCAGTCCCCAGGGACCTTGGGCTTTCTTT. Amino acid sequence: CASSPQGPWAFF.